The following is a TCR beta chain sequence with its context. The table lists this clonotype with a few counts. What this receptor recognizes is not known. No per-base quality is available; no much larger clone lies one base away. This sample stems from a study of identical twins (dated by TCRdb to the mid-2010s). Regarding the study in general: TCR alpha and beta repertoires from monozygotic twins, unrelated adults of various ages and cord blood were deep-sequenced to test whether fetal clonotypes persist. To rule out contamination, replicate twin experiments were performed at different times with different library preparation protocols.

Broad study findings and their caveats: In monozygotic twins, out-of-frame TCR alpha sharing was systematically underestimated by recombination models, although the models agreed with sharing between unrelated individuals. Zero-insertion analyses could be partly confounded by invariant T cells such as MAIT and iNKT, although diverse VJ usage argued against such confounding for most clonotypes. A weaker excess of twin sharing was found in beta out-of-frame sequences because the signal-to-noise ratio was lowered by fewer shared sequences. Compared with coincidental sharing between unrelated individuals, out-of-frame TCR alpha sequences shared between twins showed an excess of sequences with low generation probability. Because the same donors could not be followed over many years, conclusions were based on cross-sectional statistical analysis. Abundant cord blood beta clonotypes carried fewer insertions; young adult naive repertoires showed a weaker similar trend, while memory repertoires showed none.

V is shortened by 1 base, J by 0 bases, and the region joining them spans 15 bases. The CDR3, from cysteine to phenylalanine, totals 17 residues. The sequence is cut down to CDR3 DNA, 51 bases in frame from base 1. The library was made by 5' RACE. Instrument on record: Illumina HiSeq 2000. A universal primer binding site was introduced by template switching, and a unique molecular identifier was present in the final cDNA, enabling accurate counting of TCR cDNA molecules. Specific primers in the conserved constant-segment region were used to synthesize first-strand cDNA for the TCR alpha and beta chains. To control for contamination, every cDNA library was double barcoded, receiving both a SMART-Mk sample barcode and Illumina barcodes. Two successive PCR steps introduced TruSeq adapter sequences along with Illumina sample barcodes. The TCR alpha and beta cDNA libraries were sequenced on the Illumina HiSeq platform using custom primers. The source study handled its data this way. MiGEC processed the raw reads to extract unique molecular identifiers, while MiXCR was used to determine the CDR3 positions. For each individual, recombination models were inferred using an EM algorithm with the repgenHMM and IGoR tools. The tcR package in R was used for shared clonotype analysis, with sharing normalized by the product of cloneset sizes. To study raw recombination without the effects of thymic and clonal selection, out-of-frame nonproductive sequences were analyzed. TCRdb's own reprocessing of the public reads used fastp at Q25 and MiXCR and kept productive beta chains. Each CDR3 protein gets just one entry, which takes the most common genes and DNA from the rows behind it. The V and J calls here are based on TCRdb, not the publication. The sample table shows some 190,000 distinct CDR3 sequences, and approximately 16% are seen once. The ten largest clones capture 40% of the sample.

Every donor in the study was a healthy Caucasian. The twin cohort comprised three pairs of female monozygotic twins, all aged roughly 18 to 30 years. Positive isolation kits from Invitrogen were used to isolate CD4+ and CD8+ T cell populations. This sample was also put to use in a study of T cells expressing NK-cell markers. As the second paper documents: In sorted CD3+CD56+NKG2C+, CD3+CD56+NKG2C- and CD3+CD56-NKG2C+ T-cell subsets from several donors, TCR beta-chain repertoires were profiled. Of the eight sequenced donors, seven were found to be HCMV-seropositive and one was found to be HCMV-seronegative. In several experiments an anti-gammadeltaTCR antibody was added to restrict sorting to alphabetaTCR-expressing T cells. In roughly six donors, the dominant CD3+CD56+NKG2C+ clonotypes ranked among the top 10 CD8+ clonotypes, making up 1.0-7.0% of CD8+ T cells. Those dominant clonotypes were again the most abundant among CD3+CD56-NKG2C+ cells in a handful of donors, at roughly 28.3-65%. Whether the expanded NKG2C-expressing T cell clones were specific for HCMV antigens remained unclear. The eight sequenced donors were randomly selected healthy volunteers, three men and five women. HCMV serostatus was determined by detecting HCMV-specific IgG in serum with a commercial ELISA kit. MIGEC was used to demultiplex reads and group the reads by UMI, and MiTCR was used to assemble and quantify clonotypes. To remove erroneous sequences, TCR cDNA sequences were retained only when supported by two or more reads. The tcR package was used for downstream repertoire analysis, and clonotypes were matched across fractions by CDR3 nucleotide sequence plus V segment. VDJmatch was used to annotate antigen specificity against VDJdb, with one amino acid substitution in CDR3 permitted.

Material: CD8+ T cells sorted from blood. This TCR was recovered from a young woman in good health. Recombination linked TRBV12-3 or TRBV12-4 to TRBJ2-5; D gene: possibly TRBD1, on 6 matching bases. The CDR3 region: CASSLGLGDRNQETQYF. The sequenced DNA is TGTGCCAGCAGTTTAGGGCTAGGCGACAGGAACCAAGAGACCCAGTACTTC.